This T cell receptor beta chain was captured by sequencing in a study of blood T cell repertoires in COVID-19. Turning to the study itself: Both acute and convalescent COVID-19 samples were obtained from the United States, Italy and Spain.

In the authors' workflow: Quantification of nucleated cells was approximated via reference gene primer amplification. Clones were sequenced by immunoSEQ multiplex PCR, and TCRdb holds only the in-frame ones, with some missing. That table furnishes V, J and clone size, whereas the DNA furnished D and trimming. The sample yields about 320,000 clones, 88% seen once. The study counted Cohort 3 donors as recovered given two negative PCRs, clearance, or symptom resolution. Specimen: PBMCs or T cells enriched from blood (not recorded which). The TCR was taken from a man aged 25 to 45 who had recovered from COVID-19.

In DNA form, the CDR3 reads TGTGCCAGCAGCTTCTCGGACAGGGTGGCCATATATTTT. Protein product: CASSFSDRVAIYF. The rearrangement joins TRBV7-8 to TRBJ1-3; 8 bases line up with TRBD1. V shed 3 bases, J shed 11 bases, and the junction held 6 bases outside the gene matches. This CDR3 contains 13 residues. Germline loops: CDR1 SGHVS, CDR2 FQNEAQ.